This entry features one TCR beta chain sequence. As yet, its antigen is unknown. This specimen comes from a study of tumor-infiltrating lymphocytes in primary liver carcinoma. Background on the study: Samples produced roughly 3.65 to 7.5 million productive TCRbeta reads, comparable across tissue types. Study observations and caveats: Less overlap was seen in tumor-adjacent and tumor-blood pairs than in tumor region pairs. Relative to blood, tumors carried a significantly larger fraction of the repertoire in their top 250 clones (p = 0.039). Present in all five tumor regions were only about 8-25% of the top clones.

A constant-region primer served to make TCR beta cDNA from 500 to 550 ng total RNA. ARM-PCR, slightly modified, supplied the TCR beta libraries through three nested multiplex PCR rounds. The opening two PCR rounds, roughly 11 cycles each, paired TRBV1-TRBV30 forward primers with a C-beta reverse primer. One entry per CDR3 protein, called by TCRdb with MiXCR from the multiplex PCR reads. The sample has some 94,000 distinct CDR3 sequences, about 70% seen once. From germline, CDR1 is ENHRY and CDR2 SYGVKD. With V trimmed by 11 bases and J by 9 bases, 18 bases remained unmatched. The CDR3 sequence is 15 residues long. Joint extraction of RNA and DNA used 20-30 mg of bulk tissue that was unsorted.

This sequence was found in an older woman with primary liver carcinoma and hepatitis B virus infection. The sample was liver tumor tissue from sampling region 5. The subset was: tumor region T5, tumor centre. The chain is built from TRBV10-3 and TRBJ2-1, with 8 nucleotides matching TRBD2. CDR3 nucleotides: TGTGCCGTCATGGCTAGCGGGCCTAAGGGCGGTGAGCAGTTCTTC. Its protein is CAVMASGPKGGEQFF.